Listed below are T cell receptor beta chains from one sample, sequenced in a study of human T cells and chemical hapten exposure. TCRdb reprocessed the RACE reads with MiXCR, giving one entry per CDR3 protein. The data show about 120,000 distinct CDR3 sequences, 10% to 12% seen once. Material: whole blood, obtained in connection with sensitization to the hapten diphenylcyclopropenone (DPC). The receptors here all came from a woman in her fifties or sixties with alopecia areata. Some clones in this sample may be carry-over from other donors' samples. The CDR3 runs from the conserved cysteine through the conserved F or W. D genes are given only for firm matches. A clone size is listed for some rows: how often the clone was seen (once, few, many), or a class if it is expanded.

size	D	V	J	DNA	CDR3
few	.	TRBV2	TRBJ1-1	TGTGCCAGCAGTGGCGCGTCCCCTGAAGCTTTCTTT	CASSGASPEAFF
few	.	TRBV29-1	TRBJ1-2	TGCAGCGTACCAAAAGCCGACTACGACTATGGCTACACCTTC	CSVPKADYDYGYTF
few	TRBD1	TRBV7-9	TRBJ1-1	TGTGCCAGCAGCCCCCTACAGGGGGCGGAGGACACTGAAGCTTTCTTT	CASSPLQGAEDTEAFF
.	TRBD1	TRBV6-6	TRBJ1-5	TGTGCCAGCAGCCACGGACAGGGTGTGAATCAGCCCCAGCATTTT	CASSHGQGVNQPQHF
.	.	TRBV13	TRBJ2-7	TGTGCCAGCAGTCAGGGGGGCTCGAGGATCTACGAGCAGTACTTC	CASSQGGSRIYEQYF
few	.	TRBV25-1	TRBJ1-4	TGTGCCAGCAGTGACGGGGTCAGAGGGGAAAAACTGTTTTTT	CASSDGVRGEKLFF
few	.	TRBV29-1	TRBJ1-2	TGCAGCGTTGAATCCGGACTCTTTATAGGCTACACCTTC	CSVESGLFIGYTF
many	TRBD1	TRBV5-1	TRBJ2-3	TGCGCCAGCAGCTTGGCGGACAGGGTAGAGACAGATACGCAGTATTTT	CASSLADRVETDTQYF
.	TRBD2	TRBV5-1	TRBJ2-1	TGCGCCAGCACCTTAGCGGGCCTCTACAATGAGCAGTTCTTC	CASTLAGLYNEQFF
few	.	TRBV15	TRBJ2-4	TGTGCCACCAGCAGAGATCTCGCGGACATTCAGTACTTC	CATSRDLADIQYF
.	.	TRBV7-2	TRBJ1-2	TGTGCCAGCAGCCCCGAGGGGTCGGGGGCCTATGGCTACACCTTC	CASSPEGSGAYGYTF
.	TRBD1	TRBV7-2	TRBJ2-2	TGTGCCAGCAGGGAAACAGGGGGCGCCAGGGGGGAGCTGTTTTTT	CASRETGGARGELFF
.	TRBD1	TRBV5-5	TRBJ1-1	TGTGCCAGCAGCAGGATGGGACAGGCGACTGAAGCTTTCTTT	CASSRMGQATEAFF
few	TRBD2	TRBV11-2	TRBJ2-7	TGTGCCAGCAGCTACGGACTAGAAGCCTACGAGCAGTACTTC	CASSYGLEAYEQYF
.	.	TRBV2	TRBJ1-1	TGTGCCAGCACCCCCCCCGGGGGGGAAGTTTTCTTT	CASTPPGGEVFF
.	TRBD2	TRBV12-3/TRBV12-4	TRBJ2-3	TGTGCCAGCATCAGGACTAGCGGGACAGATACGCAGTATTTT	CASIRTSGTDTQYF
many	.	TRBV18	TRBJ2-3	TGTGCCAGCTCTCGGACTGACGGCACAGATACGCAGTATTTT	CASSRTDGTDTQYF
few	.	TRBV7-9	TRBJ1-6	TGTGCCAGCAGCTTATCCGGACTGGAGAATTCACCCCTCCACTTT	CASSLSGLENSPLHF
.	.	TRBV6-6	TRBJ1-4	TGTGCCAGCAGCCCGTCCCCCTTCCGGACAGATGAAAAACTGTTTTTT	CASSPSPFRTDEKLFF
many	TRBD2	TRBV7-9	TRBJ2-3	TGTGCCAGCAGCTTAAGCGGGAGCGCAGATACGCAGTATTTT	CASSLSGSADTQYF
.	.	TRBV20-1	TRBJ1-4	TGCAGTGCTAGAGATGAAACACCGAATGAAAAACTGTTTTTT	CSARDETPNEKLFF
many	TRBD1	TRBV18	TRBJ1-4	TGTGCCAGCGCCGACAGGGGCAAAGGAGAAAAACTGTTTTTT	CASADRGKGEKLFF
few	.	TRBV7-8	TRBJ2-6	TGTGCCAGCAGCTTAGCGCGGGACTCTGGGGCCAACGTCCTGACTTTC	CASSLARDSGANVLTF
.	TRBD2	TRBV5-4	TRBJ2-5	TGTGCCAGCAGCTTGGTACTAGCGGGAGGAGAGACCCAGTACTTC	CASSLVLAGGETQYF
many	TRBD1	TRBV20-1	TRBJ2-7	TGCAGTGCCGCAAGGACAGGGGGATCCGAGCAGTACTTC	CSAARTGGSEQYF
few	.	TRBV10-1	TRBJ2-3	TGCGCCAGCAGTGAGTCTTACTCAGATACGCAGTATTTT	CASSESYSDTQYF
.	TRBD1	TRBV28	TRBJ1-1	TGTGCCAGCAGTTTTACAGGGGCCAAAGCTTTCTTT	CASSFTGAKAFF
.	.	TRBV2	TRBJ2-6	TGTGCCAGCAGAGTTGACTCCGGCTCTGGGGCCAACGTCCTGACTTTC	CASRVDSGSGANVLTF
few	.	TRBV20-1	TRBJ1-5	TGCAGTGCGAGACACCCTAGCAATCAGCCCCAGCATTTT	CSARHPSNQPQHF
many	.	TRBV2	TRBJ1-1	TGTGCCAGCAGTGACAGAAGGACTGAAGCTTTCTTT	CASSDRRTEAFF
many	.	TRBV27	TRBJ1-1	TGTGCCAGCATTGGACGGATAAAAGCTTTCTTT	CASIGRIKAFF
.	.	TRBV18	TRBJ1-1	TGTGCCAGCTCACCACCGGGCCTGGGTGACACTGAAGCTTTCTTT	CASSPPGLGDTEAFF
.	TRBD2	TRBV20-1	TRBJ2-3	TGCAGTGCTCACCTTAGCGGGAGTCTAAATACGCAGTATTTT	CSAHLSGSLNTQYF
many	.	TRBV12-3/TRBV12-4	TRBJ1-1	TGTGCCAGCCCAACGGGGAACACTGAAGCTTTCTTT	CASPTGNTEAFF
many	TRBD1	TRBV10-3	TRBJ2-4	TGTGCCATCAGTGAGCTGCCCCCGGGACAGCTAGCCAAAAACATTCAGTACTTC	CAISELPPGQLAKNIQYF
few	TRBD1	TRBV7-8	TRBJ1-2	TGTGCCAGCAGCTCGACAGGGATTGGGGACGCCTATGGCTACACCTTC	CASSSTGIGDAYGYTF
few	TRBD2	TRBV2	TRBJ2-3	TGTGCCAGCTGGGAGGGACCACTCACAGATACGCAGTATTTT	CASWEGPLTDTQYF
.	.	TRBV20-1	TRBJ1-5	TGCAGTGCTAGAAATAGTGGGAGACAGCCCCAGCATTTT	CSARNSGRQPQHF
many	TRBD2	TRBV10-3	TRBJ2-5	TGTGCCATCAGTGAGAAACTAGCGGGAGGTGAGACCCAGTACTTC	CAISEKLAGGETQYF
few	.	TRBV7-9	TRBJ1-5	TGTGCCAGCAGCGGCAAGGGGGAAAGTCAGCCCCAGCATTTT	CASSGKGESQPQHF
many	TRBD2	TRBV4-3	TRBJ2-1	TGCGCCAGCAGCCAAGTAGCGGGAGGTATTCTATCACTTTACAATGAGCAGTTCTTC	CASSQVAGGILSLYNEQFF
few	.	TRBV15	TRBJ1-6	TGTGCCACCAGCAGAGAACCGGACGGGCTACGTCCCCTCCACTTT	CATSREPDGLRPLHF
.	.	TRBV5-1	TRBJ2-7	TGCGCCAGCAGCGATTCTAGCGCGAAAAAATACGAGCAGTACTTC	CASSDSSAKKYEQYF
few	.	TRBV2	TRBJ2-3	TGTGCCAGCAGTGAAGTAGGGGGCGGAGGGGCTTCCACGCAGTATTTT	CASSEVGGGGASTQYF
few	.	TRBV3-1	TRBJ2-7	TGTGCCAGCAGCCAAGACGGGTGGAGCTCCTACGAGCAGTACTTC	CASSQDGWSSYEQYF
.	.	TRBV27	TRBJ2-6	TGTGCCAGCACCCCCTCTGGGGCCAACGTCCTGACTTTC	CASTPSGANVLTF
few	.	TRBV3-1	TRBJ1-1	TGTGCCAGCAGCCCGGGGGCGGGCACTGAAGCTTTCTTT	CASSPGAGTEAFF
few	TRBD1	TRBV6-5	TRBJ1-1	TGTGCCAGCAGTCCGACAGGGGTATTTGAAGCTTTCTTT	CASSPTGVFEAFF
few	.	TRBV3-1	TRBJ1-6	TGTGCCAGCAGCCAAGGTGAGGAGGTCCGGAGTTCACCCCTCCACTTT	CASSQGEEVRSSPLHF
.	.	TRBV6-5	TRBJ2-7	TGTGCCAGCAGTTATCATGGATCTGGGGAGCAGTACTTC	CASSYHGSGEQYF
once	.	TRBV6-5	TRBJ1-5	TGTGCCAGCAGACCCACAGGGTATAGCAATCAGACCCAGCATTTT	CASRPTGYSNQTQHF
.	.	TRBV7-2	TRBJ2-2	TGTGCCACCCCCCAGATGGAGGGGCGGACCGGGGAGCTGTTTTTT	CATPQMEGRTGELFF
.	TRBD2	TRBV4-1	TRBJ2-3	TGCGCCAGCAGGGGTCAGAGCGGGGGAGCAACTAGCACAGATACGCAGTATTTT	CASRGQSGGATSTDTQYF
.	TRBD1	TRBV6-2/TRBV6-3	TRBJ2-4	TGTGCCAGCAACGGACAGGGAGAAAACATTCAGTACTTC	CASNGQGENIQYF
.	.	TRBV12-3/TRBV12-4	TRBJ2-5	TGTGCCAGCAGTCCCCGGGGCAGTCAAGAGACCCAGTACTTC	CASSPRGSQETQYF